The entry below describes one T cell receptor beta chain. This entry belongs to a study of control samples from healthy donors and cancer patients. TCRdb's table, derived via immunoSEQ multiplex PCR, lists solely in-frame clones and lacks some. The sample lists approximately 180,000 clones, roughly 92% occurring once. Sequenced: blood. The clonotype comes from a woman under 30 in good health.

The CDR3 reads CASSEKRDRSYEQYF. CDR3 nucleotide sequence: TGTGCCAGCAGTGAAAAGCGGGACAGGTCCTACGAGCAGTACTTC. This chain joins TRBV6-1 and TRBJ2-7, with D perhaps matching TRBD1 (8 bases). Germline CDR1 MNHNS, CDR2 SASEGT. Trimming shortened V by 2 bases and J by 1 base, and 12 bases separated the two germline ends. CDR3 length: 15 residues.